What follows are 11 T cell receptor beta chains derived from one specimen sequenced in a study of identical twins. TCRdb reprocessed the 5' RACE reads with MiXCR, giving one entry per CDR3 protein. The repertoire holds approximately 490,000 distinct CDR3 sequences, around 24% seen once, with approximately 0.48% in the top ten. This sample also appeared in a second study, on yellow fever vaccine responses in identical twins.

The sample was CD4+ T cells sorted from blood. These receptors originate from a woman between 18 and 29 years old in good health.

This clonotype came up a few times. V is TRBV20-1 and J is TRBJ2-7; no definite D call. The CDR3 is made up of 13 amino acids. Deletions cut 0 bases from V and 7 bases from J, with 13 bases between. The germline gives CDR1 DFQATT, CDR2 SNEGSKA (reference sequence). This CDR3 is CSAREVALGEQYV. CDR3 DNA sequence: TGCAGTGCTAGAGAGGTTGCCTTGGGGGAGCAGTACGTC.

This clonotype was observed a few times. This chain links TRBV5-1 with TRBJ2-1; TRBD1 agrees at 12 bases. CDR3 length: 15 residues. Per germline, CDR1 SGHRS and CDR2 YFSETQ. The junction had 4 bases not matched to a gene; V was cut back by 2 bases and J by 7 bases. The CDR3 DNA follows: TGCGCCAGCAGCTTTCGGGGACAGGGGGCTAATGAGCAGTTCTTC. Encoded protein: CASSFRGQGANEQFF.

The chain couples TRBV29-1 to TRBJ2-2, with D unclear. From germline, CDR1 is SQVTM and CDR2 ANQGSEA. The CDR3 runs to 14 residues. Trimming stripped 4 bases from V and 2 bases from J, with 11 bases between. The CDR3 spells CSVARTANTGELFF. CDR3 bases: TGCAGCGTTGCCCGGACGGCCAACACCGGGGAGCTGTTTTTT.

This clonotype has only a few counts. The J gene is TRBJ2-7, the V gene TRBV5-1; maybe TRBD1 (6 bases). This CDR3 contains 13 residues. Trimming cost V 0 bases and J 6 bases, with 10 bases left between them. CDR1 is SGHRS and CDR2 is YFSETQ in the germline V gene. CDR3 bases: TGCGCCAGCAGCTTGGGAGGGGGATCCGAGCAGTACGTC. Translation: CASSLGGGSEQYV.

The rearrangement links TRBV3-1 to TRBJ2-7; TRBD2 aligns across 7 bases. V shed 0 bases and J 3 bases; nucleotides not matched to a gene: 8. CDR3 size: 16 residues. Germline loops: CDR1 LGHDT, CDR2 YNNKEL (reference sequence). CDR3 region: CASSQDGAGVNYEQYF. DNA for the CDR3: TGTGCCAGCAGCCAAGATGGCGCGGGAGTGAACTACGAGCAGTACTTC.

This clonotype has more than one count but fewer than ten. V and J are TRBV19 and TRBJ2-7; 11 bases align to TRBD2. Germline V gene sequence: CDR1 LNHDA, CDR2 SQIVND (reference sequence). The CDR3 runs 15 residues. V lost 4 bases and J lost 2; bases outside the gene matches: 4. The CDR3 nucleotides are TGTGCCAGTAGTACTCCACTAGCGGGAGCCTACGAGCAGTACTTC. This encodes CASSTPLAGAYEQYF.

The chain couples TRBV20-1 to TRBJ2-2; D is perhaps TRBD2 (5 bases). This CDR3 has 13 residues. Germline V gene lookup returns CDR1 DFQATT and CDR2 SNEGSKA (reference sequence). V lost 0 bases and J 7 bases, leaving 9 bases between the germline ends. The CDR3 region is CSARDLAGGELFF. CDR3 in DNA: TGCAGTGCTAGAGATCTCGCGGGCGGGGAGCTGTTTTTT.

CDR3 sequence (DNA): TGCGCCAGCAGCTTGGATCGGGGGTTTGGTGGCTACACCTTC. Protein: CASSLDRGFGGYTF. The chain uses TRBV5-1 and TRBJ1-2, with a possible D match to TRBD1 (5 bases). The CDR3 loop spans 14 amino acids. Per the germline V gene, CDR1 is SGHRS and CDR2 is YFSETQ. V was pared by 0 bases and J by 7 bases, with 13 bases between.

The rearrangement uses TRBV20-1 and TRBJ1-2; the D is unclear. The CDR3 is made up of 13 amino acids. V lost 4 bases to trimming and J lost 2 bases, with 11 bases between them. Looked up from germline, CDR1 is DFQATT and CDR2 is SNEGSKA (reference sequence). CDR3 in DNA: TGCAGTGCTAAAGTCCGGGCGAACTATGGCTACACCTTC. Its protein is CSAKVRANYGYTF.

This clonotype came up a few times. The V gene is TRBV12-3 or TRBV12-4, the J gene TRBJ2-5; tentative D call: TRBD2 (5 bases). This CDR3 is 16 amino acids long. Trimming took off 6 bases at V and 5 bases at J, with 22 bases between the two ends. The CDR3 coding sequence is TGTGCCAGCAGAACTTCTTTGGGCCGCGGCGGGGAGACCCAGTACTTC. Amino acids: CASRTSLGRGGETQYF.

The chain has TRBV10-3 and TRBJ2-3; D ambiguous. Per germline, CDR1 ENHRY and CDR2 SYGVKD. The V end lost 7 bases, the J end lost 7 bases, and 15 bases lay between the germline ends. This CDR3 has 13 amino acids. As DNA, the CDR3 is TGTGCCATCAACCCCACCGTGGGGAATACGCAGTATTTT. Its translation: CAINPTVGNTQYF.